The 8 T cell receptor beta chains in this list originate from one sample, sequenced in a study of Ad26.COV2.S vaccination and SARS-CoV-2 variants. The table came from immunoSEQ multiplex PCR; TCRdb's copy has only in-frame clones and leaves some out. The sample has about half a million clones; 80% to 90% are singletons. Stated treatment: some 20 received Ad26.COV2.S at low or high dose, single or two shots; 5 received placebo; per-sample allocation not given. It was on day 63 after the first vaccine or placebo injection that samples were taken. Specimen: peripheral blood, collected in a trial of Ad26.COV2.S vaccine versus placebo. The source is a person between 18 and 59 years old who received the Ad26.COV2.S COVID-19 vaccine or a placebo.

CDR3 coding DNA: TGTGCCAGCAGCCAAGGACTAGCGGGAGGGCGCAATGAGCAGTTCTTC. It translates to CASSQGLAGGRNEQFF. This sequence joins TRBV2 and TRBJ2-1, with TRBD2 matching 15 bases. The ends lost 6 bases at V and 6 bases at J; junction bases unmatched: 6. Germline CDR1 is SNHLY and CDR2 is FYNNEI. The CDR3 runs 16 residues.

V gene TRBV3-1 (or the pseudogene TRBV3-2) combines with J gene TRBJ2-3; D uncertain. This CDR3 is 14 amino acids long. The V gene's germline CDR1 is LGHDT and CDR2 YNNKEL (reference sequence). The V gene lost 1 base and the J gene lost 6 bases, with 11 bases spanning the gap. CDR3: CASSQAPPGDTQYF. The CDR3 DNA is TGTGCCAGCAGCCAAGCTCCGCCTGGCGATACGCAGTATTTT.

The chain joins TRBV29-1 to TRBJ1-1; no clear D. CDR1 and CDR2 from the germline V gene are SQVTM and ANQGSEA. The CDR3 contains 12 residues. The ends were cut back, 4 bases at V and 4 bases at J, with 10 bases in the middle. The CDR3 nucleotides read TGCAGCGTTGCCGGGCGGGGCACTGAAGCTTTCTTT. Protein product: CSVAGRGTEAFF. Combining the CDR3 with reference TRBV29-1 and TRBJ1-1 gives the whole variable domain SAVISQKPSRDICQRGTSLTIQCQVDSQVTMMFWYRQQPGQSLTLIATANQGSEATYESGFVIDKFPISRPNLTFSTLTVSNMSPEDSSIYLCSVAGRGTEAFFGQGTRLTVV.

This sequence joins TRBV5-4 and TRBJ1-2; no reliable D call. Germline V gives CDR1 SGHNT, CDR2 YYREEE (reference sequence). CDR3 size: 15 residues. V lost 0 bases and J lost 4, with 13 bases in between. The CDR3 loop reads CASSLAGVGGYGYTF. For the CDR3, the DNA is TGTGCCAGCAGCTTGGCCGGGGTAGGAGGCTATGGCTACACCTTC.

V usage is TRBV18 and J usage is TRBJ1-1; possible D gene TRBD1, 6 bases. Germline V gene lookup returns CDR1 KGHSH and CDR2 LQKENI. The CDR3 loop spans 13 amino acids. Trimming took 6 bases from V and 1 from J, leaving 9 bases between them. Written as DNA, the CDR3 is TGTGCCAGCTCCTGGGACAAGAACACTGAAGCTTTCTTT. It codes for CASSWDKNTEAFF.

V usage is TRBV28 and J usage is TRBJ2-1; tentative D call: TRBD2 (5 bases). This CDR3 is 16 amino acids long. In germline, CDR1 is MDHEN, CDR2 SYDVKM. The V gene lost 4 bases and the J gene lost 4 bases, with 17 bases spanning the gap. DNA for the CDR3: TGTGCCAGCAGTTCCCCGGGCGGACTTGTATACAATGAGCAGTTCTTC. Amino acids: CASSSPGGLVYNEQFF.

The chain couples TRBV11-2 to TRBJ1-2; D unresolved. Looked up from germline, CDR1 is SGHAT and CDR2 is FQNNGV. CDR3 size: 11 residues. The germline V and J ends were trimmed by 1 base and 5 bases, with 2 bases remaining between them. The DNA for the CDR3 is TGTGCCAGCAGCTTAGGGTATGGCTACACCTTC. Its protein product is CASSLGYGYTF.

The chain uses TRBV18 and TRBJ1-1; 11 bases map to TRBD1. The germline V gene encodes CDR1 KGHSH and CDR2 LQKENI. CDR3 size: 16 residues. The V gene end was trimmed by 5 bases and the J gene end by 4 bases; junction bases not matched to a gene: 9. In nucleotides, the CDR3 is TGTGCCAGCTCATCAAAAAGGACAGGGGGCCCCACTGAAGCTTTCTTT. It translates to CASSSKRTGGPTEAFF.